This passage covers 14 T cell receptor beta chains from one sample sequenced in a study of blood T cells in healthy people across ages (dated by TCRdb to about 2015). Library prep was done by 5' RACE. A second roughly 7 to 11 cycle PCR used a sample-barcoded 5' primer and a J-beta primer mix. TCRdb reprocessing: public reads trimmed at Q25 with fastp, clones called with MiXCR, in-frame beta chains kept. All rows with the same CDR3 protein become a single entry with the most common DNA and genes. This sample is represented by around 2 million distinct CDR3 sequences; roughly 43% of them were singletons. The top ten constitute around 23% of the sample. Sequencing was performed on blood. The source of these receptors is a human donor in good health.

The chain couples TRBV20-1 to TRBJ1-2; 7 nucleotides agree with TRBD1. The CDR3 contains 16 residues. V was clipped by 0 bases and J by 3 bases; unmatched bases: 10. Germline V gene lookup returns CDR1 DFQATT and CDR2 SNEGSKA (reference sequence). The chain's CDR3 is CSARDWGPGQYYGYTF. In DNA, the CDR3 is TGCAGTGCTAGAGATTGGGGACCGGGACAGTACTATGGCTACACCTTC.

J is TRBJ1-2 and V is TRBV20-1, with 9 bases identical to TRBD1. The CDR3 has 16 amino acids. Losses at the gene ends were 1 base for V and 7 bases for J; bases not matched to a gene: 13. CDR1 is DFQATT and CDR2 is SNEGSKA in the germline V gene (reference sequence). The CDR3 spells CSARAPADRGHRGYTF. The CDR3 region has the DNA TGCAGTGCTAGAGCTCCGGCGGACAGGGGTCACCGTGGCTACACCTTC.

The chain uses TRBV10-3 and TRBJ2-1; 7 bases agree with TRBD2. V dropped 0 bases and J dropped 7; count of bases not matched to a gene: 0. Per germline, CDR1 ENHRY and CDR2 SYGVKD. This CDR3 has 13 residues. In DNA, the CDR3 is TGTGCCATCAGTGAGTCGCGGGGGAATGAGCAGTTCTTC. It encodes CAISESRGNEQFF.

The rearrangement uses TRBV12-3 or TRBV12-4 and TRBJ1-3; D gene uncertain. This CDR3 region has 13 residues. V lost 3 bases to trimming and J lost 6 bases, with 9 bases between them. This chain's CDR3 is CASSFWTENTIYF. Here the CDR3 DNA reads TGTGCCAGCAGTTTTTGGACGGAAAACACCATATATTTT.

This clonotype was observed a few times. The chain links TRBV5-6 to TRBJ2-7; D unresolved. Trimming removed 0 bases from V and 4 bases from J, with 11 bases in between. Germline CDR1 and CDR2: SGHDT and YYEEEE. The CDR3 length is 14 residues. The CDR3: CASSLVYSGYEQYF. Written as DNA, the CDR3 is TGTGCCAGCAGCTTGGTGTATTCTGGGTACGAGCAGTACTTC.

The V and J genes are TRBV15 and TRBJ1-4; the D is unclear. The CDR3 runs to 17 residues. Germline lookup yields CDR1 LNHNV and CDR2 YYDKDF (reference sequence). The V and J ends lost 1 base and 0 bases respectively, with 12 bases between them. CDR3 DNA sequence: TGTGCCACCAGCAGAGCCATAGCCTCTGCAACTAATGAAAAACTGTTTTTT. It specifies CATSRAIASATNEKLFF.

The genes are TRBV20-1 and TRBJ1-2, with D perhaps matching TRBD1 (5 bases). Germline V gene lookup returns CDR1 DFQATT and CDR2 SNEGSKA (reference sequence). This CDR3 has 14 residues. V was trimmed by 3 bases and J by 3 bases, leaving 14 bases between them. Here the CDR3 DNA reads TGCAGTGCTAGCGGTCAGGGTGGCGACTATGGCTACACCTTC. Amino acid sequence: CSASGQGGDYGYTF.

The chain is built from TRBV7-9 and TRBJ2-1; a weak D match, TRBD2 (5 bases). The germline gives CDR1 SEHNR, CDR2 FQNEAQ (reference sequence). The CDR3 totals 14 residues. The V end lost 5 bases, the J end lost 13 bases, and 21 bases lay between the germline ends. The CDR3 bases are TGTGCCAGCAGCCCTCAAGGAGGTCTTAGAGATCAGTTCTTC. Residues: CASSPQGGLRDQFF.

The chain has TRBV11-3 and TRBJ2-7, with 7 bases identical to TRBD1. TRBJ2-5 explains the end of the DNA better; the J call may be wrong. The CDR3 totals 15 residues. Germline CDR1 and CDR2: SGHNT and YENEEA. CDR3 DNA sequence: TGTGCCAGCAGTGAGGACAGGCTGCCTTCCGGGACCCAGTACTTC. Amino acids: CASSEDRLPSGTQYF.

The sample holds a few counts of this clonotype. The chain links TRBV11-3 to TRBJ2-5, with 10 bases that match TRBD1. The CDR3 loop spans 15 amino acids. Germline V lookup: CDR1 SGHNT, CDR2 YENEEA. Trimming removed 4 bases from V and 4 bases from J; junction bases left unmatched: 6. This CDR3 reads CASSWGQGTGETQYF. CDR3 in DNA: TGTGCCAGCAGCTGGGGACAGGGGACGGGAGAGACCCAGTACTTC.

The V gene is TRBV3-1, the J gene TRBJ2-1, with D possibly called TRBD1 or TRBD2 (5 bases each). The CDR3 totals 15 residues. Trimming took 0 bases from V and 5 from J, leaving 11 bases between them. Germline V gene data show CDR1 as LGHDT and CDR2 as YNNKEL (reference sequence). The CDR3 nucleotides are TGTGCCAGCAGCCAAGAGTGGGGGACGAACAATGAGCAGTTCTTC. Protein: CASSQEWGTNNEQFF.

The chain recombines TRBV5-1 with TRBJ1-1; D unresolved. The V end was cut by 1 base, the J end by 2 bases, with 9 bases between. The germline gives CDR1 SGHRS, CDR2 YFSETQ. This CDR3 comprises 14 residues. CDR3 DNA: TGCGCCAGCAGCTTGCAAACAAGTAACACTGAAGCTTTCTTT. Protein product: CASSLQTSNTEAFF. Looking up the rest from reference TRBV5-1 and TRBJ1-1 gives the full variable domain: KAGVTQTPRYLIKTRGQQVTLSCSPISGHRSVSWYQQTPGQGLQFLFEYFSETQRNKGNFPGRFSGRQFSNSRSEMNVSTLELGDSALYLCASSLQTSNTEAFFGQGTRLTVV.

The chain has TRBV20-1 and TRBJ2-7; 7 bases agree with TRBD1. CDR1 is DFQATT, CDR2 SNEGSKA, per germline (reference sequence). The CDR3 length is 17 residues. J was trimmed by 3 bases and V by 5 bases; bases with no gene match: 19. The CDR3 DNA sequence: TGCAGTGCTGGGGACGACAGGGAATATATTTTGGGCTACGAGCAGTACTTC. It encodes CSAGDDREYILGYEQYF.

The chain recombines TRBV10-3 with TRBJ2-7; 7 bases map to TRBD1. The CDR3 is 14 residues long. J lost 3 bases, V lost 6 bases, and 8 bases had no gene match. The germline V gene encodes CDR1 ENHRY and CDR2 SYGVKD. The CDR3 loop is CAIRPGQTHYEQYF. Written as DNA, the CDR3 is TGTGCCATCAGACCGGGACAGACCCACTACGAGCAGTACTTC.